The 25 T cell receptor beta chains presented below share a single source sample, sequenced in a study of spatial heterogeneity in lung cancer (dated by TCRdb to between 2019 and 2020). To prepare the library, 5' RACE was applied. Reads for this sample came from a NextSeq 500. TCRdb took the public reads, trimmed them with fastp at Q25, ran MiXCR for clone calling and kept in-frame beta chains. Rows are unified per CDR3 protein, each entry keeping the most common DNA and genes. The sample records roughly 70,000 distinct CDR3 sequences, nearly 9% of which are singletons. Approximately 2% of the sample comes from the top ten. Read against the paper, the sample's time point label means: blood at routine non-recurrence follow-up after resection. Specimen: PBMCs, collected at follow-up. The receptors were sampled from a female donor with early-stage non-small cell lung cancer.

This clonotype appeared many times. This chain links TRBV10-2 with TRBJ1-1; TRBD1 agrees at 7 bases. The CDR3 spans 13 residues. Germline loops: CDR1 WSHSY, CDR2 SAAADI. V gave up 8 bases and J gave up 1 base; unmatched junction bases: 4. The CDR3 region has the DNA TGCGCCAGCGGGGGGACAGCGAACACTGAAGCTTTCTTT. Its translation: CASGGTANTEAFF.

Ten or more counts support this clonotype. The rearrangement links TRBV20-1 to TRBJ2-7, with 9 nucleotides matching TRBD2. The CDR3 runs 13 residues. Germline V lookup: CDR1 DFQATT, CDR2 SNEGSKA (reference sequence). V shed 3 bases and J 6 bases; nucleotides not matched to a gene: 6. CDR3 in amino acids: CSASVAGAGEQYF. The CDR3 DNA reads as TGCAGTGCTAGCGTAGCGGGAGCAGGCGAGCAGTACTTC.

This clonotype was found a few times. V gene TRBV20-1 combines with J gene TRBJ2-7; D is unresolved. The CDR3 loop spans 12 amino acids. Germline V gene sequence: CDR1 DFQATT, CDR2 SNEGSKA (reference sequence). The ends were cut back, 2 bases at V and 0 bases at J, with 5 bases in the middle. In nucleotides, the CDR3 is TGCAGTGCTAGACAGAGCTCCTACGAGCAGTACTTC. Its protein is CSARQSSYEQYF.

In this sample, this clonotype turned up many times. For the CDR3, the DNA is TGTGCCAGCAGTTACGGGCACACAGATACGCAGTATTTT. Translating it yields CASSYGHTDTQYF. The chain combines TRBV6-6 with TRBJ2-3; no definite D call. Germline loops: CDR1 MNHNY, CDR2 SVGAGI (reference sequence). Trimming took off 2 bases at V and 2 bases at J, with 5 bases between the two ends. This CDR3 is built from 13 residues.

This clonotype occurred a few times. The genes are TRBV9 and TRBJ1-6; no reliable D call. Looked up from germline, CDR1 is SGDLS and CDR2 is YYNGEE. The CDR3 is made up of 16 amino acids. The V end was cut by 0 bases, the J end by 5 bases, with 12 bases between. CDR3 protein: CASSVDGNPNNSPLHF. As DNA, the CDR3 is TGTGCCAGCAGCGTAGATGGGAATCCTAATAATTCACCCCTCCACTTT.

In this sample, this clonotype turned up many times. The chain carries TRBV18 and TRBJ2-1; D call uncertain. The length of the CDR3 is 13 residues. Germline V gene data show CDR1 as KGHSH and CDR2 as LQKENI. Trimming cost V 5 bases and J 0 bases, with 5 bases left between them. The DNA of the CDR3 is TGTGCCAGCTCAGGTAGCTCCTACAATGAGCAGTTCTTC. Translation gives CASSGSSYNEQFF.

This clonotype showed up many times. DNA for the CDR3: TGTGCCAGCCGGAAGGCGACAGGGAGTGGCTACACCTTC. Protein product: CASRKATGSGYTF. The chain carries TRBV9 and TRBJ1-2, with 7 bases aligning to TRBD1. Germline CDR1 and CDR2: SGDLS and YYNGEE. Germline trimming cut 7 bases from V and 7 bases from J; bases unmatched to any gene: 10. This CDR3 is built from 13 residues.

This clonotype was counted many times. V and J are TRBV7-9 and TRBJ1-2, with D tentatively TRBD1 (5 bases). Trimming shortened V by 3 bases and J by 7 bases, and 12 bases separated the two germline ends. The CDR3 totals 13 residues. The germline CDR1 and CDR2 sequences are SEHNR and FQNEAQ (reference sequence). The CDR3 region is CASSFSRDGGYTF. CDR3 DNA sequence: TGTGCCAGCAGCTTTTCCAGGGATGGTGGCTACACCTTC.

This clonotype occurred once. Since a much larger clone is just one base distant, this may be a read error. As the CDR3 is not closed by the conserved phenylalanine or tryptophan, this likely results from a read error. This sequence joins TRBV28 and TRBJ1-1, with D maybe TRBD1 (5 bases). This CDR3 is 15 amino acids long. Germline CDR1 MDHEN, CDR2 SYDVKM. The V gene lost 5 bases and the J gene lost 0 bases, with 13 bases spanning the gap. The CDR3 sequence is CASSPPQELNTEAFL. The CDR3 nucleotides read TGTGCCAGCAGTCCACCACAGGAATTGAACACTGAAGCTTTCCTT.

This clonotype was seen at least ten times. The V call is TRBV6-2 or TRBV6-3, the J call TRBJ2-5; D unclear. Germline V gene lookup returns CDR1 MNHEY and CDR2 SVGEGT. V lost 6 bases to trimming and J lost 4 bases, with 12 bases between them. The CDR3 is 13 amino acids. The CDR3 loop is CASRPPAGETQYF. CDR3 nucleotide sequence: TGTGCCAGCAGACCCCCGGCCGGAGAGACCCAGTACTTC.

This clonotype has more than one count but fewer than ten. The V and J genes are TRBV4-1 and TRBJ2-7, with D possibly being TRBD1 (6 bases). This CDR3 spans 16 amino acids. Germline assignment: CDR1 MGHRA and CDR2 YSYEKL. V lost 0 bases to trimming and J lost 5 bases, with 17 bases between them. In nucleotides, the CDR3 is TGCGCCAGCAGCCAAGATAGGGTTCAGGGGCGTCACGAGCAGTACTTC. Residues: CASSQDRVQGRHEQYF.

This clonotype was observed at least ten times. V is TRBV14 and J is TRBJ1-6; TRBD1 matches at 7 bases. The V gene end was trimmed by 4 bases and the J gene end by 1 base; junction bases not matched to a gene: 7. From germline, CDR1 is SGHDN and CDR2 FVKESK. The CDR3 sequence is 17 residues long. The CDR3 coding sequence is TGTGCCAGCAGCCGCGACAGGGCTTCTTCCTATAATTCACCCCTCCACTTT. Protein sequence: CASSRDRASSYNSPLHF.

In its sample, this clonotype was seen many times. The chain is built from TRBV18 and TRBJ1-5; 7 bases align to TRBD1. CDR1 and CDR2 from the germline V gene are KGHSH and LQKENI. The CDR3 loop spans 18 amino acids. With V trimmed by 1 base and J by 0 bases, 9 bases remained unmatched. Here the CDR3 DNA reads TGTGCCAGCTCACCACGGGGAGGGGGCCCTTATAGCAATCAGCCCCAGCATTTT. This encodes CASSPRGGGPYSNQPQHF.

This clonotype has ten or more counts. V is TRBV2 and J is TRBJ2-2; D gene unclear. The CDR3 extends over 15 amino acids. V was clipped by 7 bases and J by 2 bases, with 14 bases between them. Germline V gives CDR1 SNHLY, CDR2 FYNNEI. The CDR3 loop reads CASNARTVNTGELFF. CDR3 DNA sequence: TGTGCCAGCAACGCCAGGACGGTTAACACCGGGGAGCTGTTTTTT.

This clonotype came up a few times. This rearrangement joins TRBV24-1 to TRBJ2-7; 7 bases match TRBD1. Germline loops: CDR1 KGHDR, CDR2 SFDVKD. CDR3 length: 17 residues. V lost 5 bases and J lost 2; bases outside the gene matches: 14. The DNA of the CDR3 is TGTGCCACCAGTGTCACCGGGACAGAGGTCTCCCCCTACGAGCAGTACTTC. Its translation is CATSVTGTEVSPYEQYF.

In this sample, this clonotype turned up once. The V and J genes are TRBV20-1 and TRBJ1-3; no definite D call. Germline values: CDR1 DFQATT, CDR2 SNEGSKA (reference sequence). The CDR3 contains 15 residues. V shed 3 bases and J shed 2 bases, with 14 bases lying between them. The CDR3, as DNA: TGCAGTGCTAGTATCCGCTTGAGTACTGGAAACACCATATATTTT. Encoded protein: CSASIRLSTGNTIYF.

There are a few counts of this clonotype. The gene calls are TRBV20-1 and TRBJ1-1; weak D call: TRBD1 (5 bases). The germline V and J ends were trimmed by 4 bases and 1 base, with 7 bases remaining between them. Per the germline V gene, CDR1 is DFQATT and CDR2 is SNEGSKA (reference sequence). The length of the CDR3 is 12 residues. The CDR3 spells CSATRENTEAFF. The CDR3, as DNA: TGCAGTGCTACCAGGGAGAACACTGAAGCTTTCTTT.

This clonotype showed up many times. The rearrangement joins TRBV4-1 to TRBJ2-2; perhaps TRBD1 as D (5 bases). CDR1 and CDR2 from the germline V gene are MGHRA and YSYEKL. There are 14 residues in the CDR3. Trimming left V 6 bases short and J 1 base short, with 9 bases between. DNA of the CDR3: TGCGCCAGCAGGTACCAGGGGAACACCGGGGAGCTGTTTTTT. It is translated as CASRYQGNTGELFF.

This clonotype came up many times. This chain connects TRBV11-2 to TRBJ2-2, with TRBD1 identical over 7 bases. V shed 5 bases, J shed 0 bases, and the junction held 6 bases outside the gene matches. Per the germline V gene, CDR1 is SGHAT and CDR2 is FQNNGV. This CDR3 has 16 amino acids. The CDR3 sequence: CASSPQGQTNTGELFF. The DNA for the CDR3 is TGTGCCAGCAGCCCCCAGGGACAGACGAACACCGGGGAGCTGTTTTTT.

This chain connects TRBV20-1 to TRBJ2-3; perhaps TRBD2 as D (6 bases). V was trimmed by 1 base and J by 6 bases, leaving 8 bases between them. This CDR3 has 12 amino acids. From germline, CDR1 is DFQATT and CDR2 SNEGSKA (reference sequence). The CDR3 region is CSARGGVDTQYF. The CDR3 DNA reads TGCAGTGCTAGAGGGGGGGTGGATACGCAGTATTTT.

As to this clonotype: This may be a read error, as it is one base from a much larger clone. The chain recombines TRBV14 with TRBJ1-2; no reliable D call. This CDR3 spans 13 amino acids. Per germline, CDR1 SGHDN and CDR2 FVKESK. The V end lost 0 bases, the J end lost 4 bases, and 6 bases lay between the germline ends. The chain's CDR3 is CASSQDRAYGYTF. CDR3 coding DNA: TGTGCCAGCAGCCAAGACCGGGCCTATGGCTACACCTTC.

The chain joins TRBV20-1 to TRBJ1-2, with D uncertain. The CDR3 is 14 amino acids. Trimming left V 0 bases short and J 3 bases short, with 11 bases between. CDR1 and CDR2 (germline): DFQATT, SNEGSKA (reference sequence). The CDR3 is CSAREAGRYYGYTF. The CDR3 nucleotides are TGCAGTGCTAGAGAGGCGGGAAGGTACTATGGCTACACCTTC.

This rearrangement joins TRBV2 to TRBJ2-1; D is possibly TRBD2 (5 bases). V was cut by 3 bases and J by 0 bases, with 12 bases left in between. In germline, CDR1 is SNHLY, CDR2 FYNNEI. This CDR3 region has 16 residues. This chain's CDR3 is CASSELAGSSYNEQFF. CDR3 nucleotides: TGTGCCAGCAGTGAGTTGGCGGGTAGCTCCTACAATGAGCAGTTCTTC.

The V and J genes are TRBV4-2 and TRBJ2-7; D remains unclear. Trimming cost V 0 bases and J 2 bases, with 8 bases left between them. Germline V lookup: CDR1 LGHNA, CDR2 YNFKEQ. This CDR3 is 14 amino acids long. The CDR3 DNA follows: TGTGCCAGCAGCCAAGACGAAGGGCCCTACGAGCAGTACTTC. Translation gives CASSQDEGPYEQYF.

V and J are TRBV6-2 or TRBV6-3 and TRBJ2-7, with a tentative D call TRBD2 (5 bases). Trimming took 6 bases from V and 4 from J, leaving 16 bases between them. The CDR3 sequence is 14 residues long. Germline V gene sequence: CDR1 MNHEY, CDR2 SVGEGT. The CDR3 protein is CASRYGGRAYEQYF. The CDR3 DNA follows: TGTGCCAGCAGGTACGGCGGGCGGGCTTACGAGCAGTACTTC.